A single T cell receptor beta chain is shown here with its context. The data originate from a study of blood T cell repertoires in COVID-19. Study-wide background: Samples representing acute and convalescent COVID-19 were sourced from the United States, Italy and Spain. Sample material is recorded as cDNA or gDNA derived from T cells, B-cell-depleted T cells, or PBMCs.

In the authors' methods: Reference gene primer amplification in the assay estimated nucleated cell counts. Some clones are missing from TCRdb's copy, which holds only in-frame ones; the method was immunoSEQ multiplex PCR. That table furnishes V, J and clone size, whereas the DNA furnished D and trimming. The profile covers fewer than 350,000 clones, with around nine tenths appearing a single time and roughly 8.5% taken by the ten largest. The CDR3 sequence is 15 residues long. CDR1 LGHDT and CDR2 YNNKEL come from the germline V gene (reference sequence). The V and J ends lost 3 bases and 6 bases respectively, with 16 bases between them.

Sequenced input: peripheral blood. The sequence came from a man between 40 and 49 years old with active or convalescent COVID-19. The V gene is TRBV3-1 (or the pseudogene TRBV3-2), the J gene TRBJ2-3; D possibly corresponds to TRBD1 (7 bases). The CDR3 bases are TGTGCCAGCAGCCAGACAGGGACGGGGGCGGATACGCAGTATTTT. Translating gives CASSQTGTGADTQYF.